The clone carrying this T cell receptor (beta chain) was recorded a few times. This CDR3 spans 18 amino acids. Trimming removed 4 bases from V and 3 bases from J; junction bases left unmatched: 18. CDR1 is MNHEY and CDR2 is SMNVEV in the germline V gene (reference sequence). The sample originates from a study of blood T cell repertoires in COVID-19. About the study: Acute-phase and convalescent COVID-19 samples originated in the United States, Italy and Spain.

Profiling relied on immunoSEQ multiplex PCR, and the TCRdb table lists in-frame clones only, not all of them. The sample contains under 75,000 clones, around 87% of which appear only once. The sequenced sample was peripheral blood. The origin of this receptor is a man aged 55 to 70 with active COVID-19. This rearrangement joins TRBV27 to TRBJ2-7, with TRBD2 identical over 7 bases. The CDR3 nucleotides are TGTGCCAGCAGTTATGTTGGGAGAGGGGCTAGCGGAAACTACGAGCAGTACTTC. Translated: CASSYVGRGASGNYEQYF.